This is a list of T cell receptor beta chains from one sample in a study of blood T cell repertoires in COVID-19. Clones were sequenced by immunoSEQ multiplex PCR, and TCRdb holds only the in-frame ones, with some missing. The sample lists over 150,000 clones, roughly 87% occurring once. Material for sequencing was peripheral blood. The receptors come from a man aged 18 to 30 who had recovered from COVID-19. CDR3s include the opening cysteine and the closing phenylalanine or tryptophan. Fields, in order: J gene, V gene, D gene, clone size, CDR3 protein, CDR3 DNA. A D gene is named only where the DNA matches it firmly. Only part of the rows carry a size: once, few, many, or a class if the clone is expanded.

j_gene: TRBJ1-6; v_gene: TRBV2; d_gene: -; abundance: -; CDR3aa: CASSESRGPLHF; CDR3nt: TGTGCCAGCAGTGAGAGCCGAGGACCCCTCCACTTT
j_gene: TRBJ1-5; v_gene: TRBV15; d_gene: -; abundance: -; CDR3aa: CATSRYREHQPQHF; CDR3nt: TGTGCCACCAGCAGGTACAGGGAACATCAGCCCCAGCATTTT
j_gene: TRBJ2-1; v_gene: TRBV11-2; d_gene: -; abundance: -; CDR3aa: CASSFVGSTDEQFF; CDR3nt: TGTGCCAGCAGCTTTGTCGGGAGTACCGATGAGCAGTTCTTC
j_gene: TRBJ2-4; v_gene: TRBV19; d_gene: -; abundance: -; CDR3aa: CASSSVTAGNIQYF; CDR3nt: TGTGCCAGTAGTAGTGTGACTGCGGGAAACATTCAGTACTTC
j_gene: TRBJ1-1; v_gene: TRBV12-3/TRBV12-4; d_gene: TRBD1; abundance: -; CDR3aa: CASSKTGGTEAFF; CDR3nt: TGTGCCAGCAGTAAGACAGGGGGCACTGAAGCTTTCTTT
j_gene: TRBJ1-1; v_gene: TRBV9; d_gene: TRBD1; abundance: -; CDR3aa: CASSVAPGQSSEAFF; CDR3nt: TGTGCCAGCAGCGTGGCGCCGGGACAGAGTAGTGAAGCTTTCTTT
j_gene: TRBJ2-7; v_gene: TRBV11-2; d_gene: -; abundance: -; CDR3aa: CASSPAGSPQGAGRGQYF; CDR3nt: TGTGCCAGCAGCCCCGCGGGGTCTCCCCAGGGAGCCGGTCGGGGGCAGTACTTC
j_gene: TRBJ1-1; v_gene: TRBV5-4; d_gene: -; abundance: -; CDR3aa: CASSLGTNLNTEAFF; CDR3nt: TGTGCCAGCAGCTTGGGGACAAATCTGAACACTGAAGCTTTCTTT
j_gene: TRBJ1-1; v_gene: TRBV7-9; d_gene: -; abundance: few; CDR3aa: CASSLVSGNTEAFF; CDR3nt: TGTGCCAGCAGCTTAGTATCAGGGAACACTGAAGCTTTCTTT
j_gene: TRBJ1-5; v_gene: TRBV28; d_gene: TRBD1; abundance: -; CDR3aa: CASSRDREVQPQHF; CDR3nt: TGTGCCAGCAGTCGGGACAGGGAGGTACAGCCCCAGCATTTT
j_gene: TRBJ1-2; v_gene: TRBV4-3; d_gene: TRBD1; abundance: -; CDR3aa: CASSQLTGIANYGYTF; CDR3nt: TGCGCCAGCAGCCAGTTGACAGGGATAGCTAACTATGGCTACACCTTC
j_gene: TRBJ2-1; v_gene: TRBV6-4; d_gene: TRBD2; abundance: -; CDR3aa: CASGTSAGPLNEQFF; CDR3nt: TGTGCCAGCGGTACTTCAGCGGGACCCCTCAATGAGCAGTTCTTC
j_gene: TRBJ2-5; v_gene: TRBV28; d_gene: -; abundance: -; CDR3aa: CASSFGRQQETQYF; CDR3nt: TGTGCCAGCAGTTTCGGCAGACAGCAAGAGACCCAGTACTTC
j_gene: TRBJ1-2; v_gene: TRBV30; d_gene: -; abundance: -; CDR3aa: CAWSVENGGGYGYTF; CDR3nt: TGTGCCTGGAGTGTAGAGAACGGGGGTGGCTATGGCTACACCTTC
j_gene: TRBJ1-1; v_gene: TRBV6-5; d_gene: TRBD1; abundance: -; CDR3aa: CASKGQGMTEAFF; CDR3nt: TGTGCCAGCAAAGGACAGGGGATGACTGAAGCTTTCTTT
j_gene: TRBJ1-6; v_gene: TRBV27; d_gene: -; abundance: -; CDR3aa: CASSLSLRPGGNSPLHF; CDR3nt: -
j_gene: TRBJ1-6; v_gene: TRBV14; d_gene: -; abundance: -; CDR3aa: CASSPDLGGTSPLHF; CDR3nt: TGTGCCAGCAGCCCAGATTTGGGGGGAACATCACCCCTCCACTTT
j_gene: TRBJ2-1; v_gene: TRBV5-6; d_gene: TRBD2; abundance: -; CDR3aa: CASSFDLTSGSVNEQFF; CDR3nt: TGTGCCAGCAGCTTCGACTTGACTAGCGGGAGCGTCAATGAGCAGTTCTTC